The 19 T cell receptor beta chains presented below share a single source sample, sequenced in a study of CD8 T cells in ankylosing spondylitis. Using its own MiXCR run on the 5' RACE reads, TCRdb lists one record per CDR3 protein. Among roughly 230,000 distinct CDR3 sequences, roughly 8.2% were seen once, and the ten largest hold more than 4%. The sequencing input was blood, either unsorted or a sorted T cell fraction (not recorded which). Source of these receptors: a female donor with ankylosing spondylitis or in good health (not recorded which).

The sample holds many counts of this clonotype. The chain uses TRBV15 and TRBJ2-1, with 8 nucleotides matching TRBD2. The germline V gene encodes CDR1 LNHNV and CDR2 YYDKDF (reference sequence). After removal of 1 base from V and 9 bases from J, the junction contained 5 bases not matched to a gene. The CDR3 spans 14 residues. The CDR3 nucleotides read TGTGCCACCAGCAGAGGCGGGAGGTCAGGTGAGCAGTTCTTC. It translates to CATSRGGRSGEQFF.

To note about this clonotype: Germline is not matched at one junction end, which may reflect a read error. In DNA, the CDR3 is TGTGCCAGCACCTTGGGGGGGCGGGAGGGACAGACCCAGTACTTC. This encodes CASTLGGREGQTQYF. The chain carries TRBV5-6 and TRBJ2-5; 9 bases line up with TRBD2. Looked up from germline, CDR1 is SGHDT and CDR2 is YYEEEE. CDR3 length: 15 amino acids.

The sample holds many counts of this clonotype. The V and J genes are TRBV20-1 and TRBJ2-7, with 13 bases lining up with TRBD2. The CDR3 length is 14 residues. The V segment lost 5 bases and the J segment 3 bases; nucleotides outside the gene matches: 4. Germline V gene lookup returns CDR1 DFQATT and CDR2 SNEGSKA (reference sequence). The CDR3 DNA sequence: TGCAGTGCTGACGGGACTAGCGGGGTCTACGAGCAGTACTTC. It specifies CSADGTSGVYEQYF.

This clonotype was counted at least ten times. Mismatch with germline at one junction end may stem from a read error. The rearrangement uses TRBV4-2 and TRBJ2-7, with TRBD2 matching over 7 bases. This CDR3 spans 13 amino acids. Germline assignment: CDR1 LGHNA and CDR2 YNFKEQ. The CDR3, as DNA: TGTGCCAGCAGCCAAGAAGTTAAGGGAGGGTCGACGTTC. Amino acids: CASSQEVKGGSTF.

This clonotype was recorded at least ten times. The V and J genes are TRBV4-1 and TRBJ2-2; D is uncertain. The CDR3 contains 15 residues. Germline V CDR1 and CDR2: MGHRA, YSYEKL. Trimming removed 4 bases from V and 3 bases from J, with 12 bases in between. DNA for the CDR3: TGCGCCAGCAGCCCGATTGTAGCTCACACCGGGGAGCTGTTTTTT. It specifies CASSPIVAHTGELFF.

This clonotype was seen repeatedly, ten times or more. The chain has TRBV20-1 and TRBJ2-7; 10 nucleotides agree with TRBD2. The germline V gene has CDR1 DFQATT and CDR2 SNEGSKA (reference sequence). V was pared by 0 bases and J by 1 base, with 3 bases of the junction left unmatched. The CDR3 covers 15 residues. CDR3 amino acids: CSARDGTSASYEQYF. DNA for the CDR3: TGCAGTGCTAGAGATGGGACTAGCGCATCCTACGAGCAGTACTTC.

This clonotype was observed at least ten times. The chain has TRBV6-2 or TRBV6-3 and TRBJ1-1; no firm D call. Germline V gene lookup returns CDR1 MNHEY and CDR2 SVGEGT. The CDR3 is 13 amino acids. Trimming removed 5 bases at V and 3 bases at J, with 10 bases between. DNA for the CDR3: TGTGCCAGCAGTGCCGGACTGTACACTGAAGCTTTCTTT. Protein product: CASSAGLYTEAFF.

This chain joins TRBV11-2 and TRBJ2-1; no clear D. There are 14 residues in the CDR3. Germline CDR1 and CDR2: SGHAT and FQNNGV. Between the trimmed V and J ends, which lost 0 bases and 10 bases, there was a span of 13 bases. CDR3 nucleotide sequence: TGTGCCAGCAGCTTAGATCCAGTTTTGAGGGAGCAGTTCTTC. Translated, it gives CASSLDPVLREQFF.

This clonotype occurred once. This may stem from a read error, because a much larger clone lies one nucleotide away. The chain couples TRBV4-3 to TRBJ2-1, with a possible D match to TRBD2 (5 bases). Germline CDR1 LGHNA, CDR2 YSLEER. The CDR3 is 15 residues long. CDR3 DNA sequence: TGCGTCAGCAGCCAAGTTGGAGGAGCCTACAATGAGCAGTTCTTC. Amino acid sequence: CVSSQVGGAYNEQFF.

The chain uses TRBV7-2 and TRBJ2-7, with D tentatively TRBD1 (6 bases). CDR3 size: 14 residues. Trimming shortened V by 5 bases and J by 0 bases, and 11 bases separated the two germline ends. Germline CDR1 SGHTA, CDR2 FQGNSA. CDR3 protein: CASSRKTGSYEQYF. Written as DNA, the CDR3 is TGTGCCAGCAGCAGAAAGACAGGCTCCTACGAGCAGTACTTC.

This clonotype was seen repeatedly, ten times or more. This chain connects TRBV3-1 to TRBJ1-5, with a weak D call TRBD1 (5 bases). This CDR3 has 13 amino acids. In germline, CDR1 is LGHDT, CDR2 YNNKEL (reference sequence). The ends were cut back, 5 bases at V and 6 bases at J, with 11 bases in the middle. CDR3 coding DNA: TGTGCCAGCAGCTCAGGGAGGTTTCAGCCCCAGCATTTT. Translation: CASSSGRFQPQHF.

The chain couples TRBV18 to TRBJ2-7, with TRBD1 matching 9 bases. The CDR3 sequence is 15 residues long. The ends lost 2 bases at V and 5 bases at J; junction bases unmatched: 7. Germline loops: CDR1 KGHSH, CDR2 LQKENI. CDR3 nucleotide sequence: TGTGCCAGCTCACCAGGGACAGGGAAACCCCACGAGCAGTACTTC. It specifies CASSPGTGKPHEQYF. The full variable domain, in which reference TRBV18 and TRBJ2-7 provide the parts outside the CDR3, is NAGVMQNPRHLVRRRGQEARLRCSPMKGHSHVYWYRQLPEEGLKFMVYLQKENIIDESGMPKERFSAEFPKEGPSILRIQQVVRGDSAAYFCASSPGTGKPHEQYFGPGTRLTVT.

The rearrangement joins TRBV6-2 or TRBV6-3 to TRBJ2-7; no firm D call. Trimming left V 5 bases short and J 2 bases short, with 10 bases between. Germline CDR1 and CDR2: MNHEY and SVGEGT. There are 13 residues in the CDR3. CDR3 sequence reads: CASSDPIPYEQYF. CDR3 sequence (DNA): TGTGCCAGCAGTGATCCTATACCCTACGAGCAGTACTTC.

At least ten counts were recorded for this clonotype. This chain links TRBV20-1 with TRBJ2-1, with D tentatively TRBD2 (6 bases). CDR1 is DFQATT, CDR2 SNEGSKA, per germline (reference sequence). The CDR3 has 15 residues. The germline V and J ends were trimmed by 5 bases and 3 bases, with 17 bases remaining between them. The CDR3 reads CSAEGTGSIYNEQFF. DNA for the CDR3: TGCAGTGCTGAGGGGACCGGGAGTATCTACAATGAGCAGTTCTTC.

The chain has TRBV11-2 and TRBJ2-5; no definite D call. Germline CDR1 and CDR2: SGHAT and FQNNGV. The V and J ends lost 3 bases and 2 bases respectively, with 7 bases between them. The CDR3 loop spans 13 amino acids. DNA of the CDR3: TGTGCCAGCAGCTTTACGGAACAAGAGACCCAGTACTTC. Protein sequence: CASSFTEQETQYF. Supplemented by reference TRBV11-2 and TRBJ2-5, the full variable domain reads EAGVAQSPRYKIIEKRQSVAFWCNPISGHATLYWYQQILGQGPKLLIQFQNNGVVDDSQLPKDRFSAERLKGVDSTLKIQPAKLEDSAVYLCASSFTEQETQYFGPGTRLLVL.

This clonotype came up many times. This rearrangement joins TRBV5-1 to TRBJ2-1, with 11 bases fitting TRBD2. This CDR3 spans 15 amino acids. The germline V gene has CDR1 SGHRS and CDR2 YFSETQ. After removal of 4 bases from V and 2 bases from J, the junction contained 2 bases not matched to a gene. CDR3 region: CASSETSGTYNEQFF. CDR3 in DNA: TGCGCCAGCAGCGAGACTAGCGGGACCTACAATGAGCAGTTCTTC.

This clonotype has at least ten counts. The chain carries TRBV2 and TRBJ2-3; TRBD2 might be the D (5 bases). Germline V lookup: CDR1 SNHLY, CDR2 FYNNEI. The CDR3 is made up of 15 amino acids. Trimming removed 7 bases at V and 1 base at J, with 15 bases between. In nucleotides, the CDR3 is TGTGCCAGCATCCGGAGAATCGGGGGCACAGATACGCAGTATTTT. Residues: CASIRRIGGTDTQYF. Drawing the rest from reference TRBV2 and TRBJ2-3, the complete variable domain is EPEVTQTPSHQVTQMGQEVILRCVPISNHLYFYWYRQILGQKVEFLVSFYNNEISEKSEIFDDQFSVERPDGSNFTLKIRSTKLEDSAMYFCASIRRIGGTDTQYFGPGTRLTVL.

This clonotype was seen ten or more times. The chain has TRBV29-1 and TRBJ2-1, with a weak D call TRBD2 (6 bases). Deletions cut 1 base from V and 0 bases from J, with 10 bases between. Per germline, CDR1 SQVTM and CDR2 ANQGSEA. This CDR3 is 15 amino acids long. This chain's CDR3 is CSVEVGGISYNEQFF. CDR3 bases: TGCAGCGTTGAAGTAGGCGGGATCTCCTACAATGAGCAGTTCTTC.

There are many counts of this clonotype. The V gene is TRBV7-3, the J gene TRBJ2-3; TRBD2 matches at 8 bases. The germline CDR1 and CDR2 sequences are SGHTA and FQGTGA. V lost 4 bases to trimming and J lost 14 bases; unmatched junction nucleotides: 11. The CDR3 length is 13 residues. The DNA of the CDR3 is TGTGCCAGCAGCTCTTCCGGGACTAGTATTGTGTATTTT. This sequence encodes CASSSSGTSIVYF. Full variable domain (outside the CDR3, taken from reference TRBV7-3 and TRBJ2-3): GAGVSQTPSNKVTEKGKYVELRCDPISGHTALYWYRQSLGQGPEFLIYFQGTGAADDSGLPNDRFFAVRPEGSVSTLKIQRTERGDSAVYLCASSSSGTSIVYFGPGTRLTVL.